Following are 13 T cell receptor beta chains from one sample sequenced in a study of blood T cell repertoires in COVID-19. TCRdb's copy holds only in-frame clones and misses some; the assay was immunoSEQ multiplex PCR. The sample holds roughly 100,000 clones, roughly four fifths seen once. The sequenced sample was peripheral blood. These receptors were collected from a man aged 40-55 years with active or convalescent COVID-19.

The chain combines TRBV6-5 with TRBJ2-7; 7 bases match TRBD1. With 10 bases clipped from V and 0 bases from J, the junction kept 9 bases outside the gene matches. The CDR3 is made up of 14 amino acids. The germline V gene has CDR1 MNHEY and CDR2 SVGAGI. The CDR3 reads CATDRTGNSYEQYF. The CDR3, as DNA: TGTGCCACCGATCGGACAGGCAACTCCTACGAGCAGTACTTC.

This clone was observed a few times. V and J are TRBV27 and TRBJ2-7, with D tentatively TRBD2 (5 bases). V was clipped by 6 bases and J by 3 bases, with 12 bases between them. The CDR3 covers 13 residues. In germline, CDR1 is MNHEY, CDR2 SMNVEV (reference sequence). This chain's CDR3 is CASSRRSDYEQYF. CDR3 DNA: TGTGCCAGCAGCCGGAGGTCGGACTACGAGCAGTACTTC.

CDR3 sequence: CASSPQPGTDNSPLHF. CDR3 in DNA: TGCGCCAGCAGCCCTCAACCCGGGACTGACAATTCACCCCTCCACTTT. The rearrangement uses TRBV5-1 and TRBJ1-6, with a tentative D call TRBD1 (5 bases). The CDR3 contains 16 residues. Between the trimmed V and J ends, which lost 4 bases and 7 bases, there was a span of 18 bases. Germline CDR1 and CDR2: SGHRS and YFSETQ.

The CDR3 reads CASSPTGGVSGEKLFF. The DNA for the CDR3 is TGTGCCAGCAGCCCGACAGGGGGCGTTTCGGGTGAAAAACTGTTTTTT. This chain uses TRBV5-4 with TRBJ1-4; TRBD1 agrees at 10 bases. Germline loops: CDR1 SGHNT, CDR2 YYREEE (reference sequence). The CDR3 contains 16 residues. With 4 bases clipped from V and 7 bases from J, the junction kept 10 bases outside the gene matches.

The rearrangement links TRBV4-2 to TRBJ2-2, with D maybe TRBD1 (5 bases). CDR3 size: 16 residues. Germline V gene data show CDR1 as LGHNA and CDR2 as YNFKEQ. V was cut by 0 bases and J by 3 bases, with 11 bases left in between. The CDR3 region has the DNA TGTGCCAGCAGCCAAGAAGGGGCAGATTACACCGGGGAGCTGTTTTTT. Its translation is CASSQEGADYTGELFF.

The genes are TRBV2 and TRBJ1-3; D gene uncertain. Germline V gives CDR1 SNHLY, CDR2 FYNNEI. The CDR3 length is 14 residues. V lost 4 bases and J 0 bases, leaving 7 bases between the germline ends. CDR3 sequence (DNA): TGTGCCAGCAGTGGCAGTAACTCTGGAAACACCATATATTTT. Translation gives CASSGSNSGNTIYF.

This chain links TRBV7-9 with TRBJ2-7; 7 nucleotides agree with TRBD2. CDR3 length equals 15 residues. Germline CDR1 is SEHNR and CDR2 is FQNEAQ (reference sequence). V was clipped by 3 bases and J by 2 bases; unmatched bases: 7. CDR3 residues: CASSFGGGPTYEQYF. CDR3 nucleotides: TGTGCCAGCAGCTTCGGCGGGGGACCGACCTACGAGCAGTACTTC.

CDR3 DNA sequence: TGCAGCGCCTACTTGACAGATTCCTACGAGCAGTACTTC. Its translation: CSAYLTDSYEQYF. V gene TRBV29-1 combines with J gene TRBJ2-7, with a weak D call TRBD1 (5 bases). The germline V gene has CDR1 SQVTM and CDR2 ANQGSEA. V shed 7 bases and J shed 1 base, with 14 bases lying between them. There are 13 residues in the CDR3.

J is TRBJ2-2 and V is TRBV27; 8 nucleotides line up with TRBD2. Losses at the gene ends were 5 bases for V and 7 bases for J; bases not matched to a gene: 15. The CDR3 is 17 residues long. Looked up from germline, CDR1 is MNHEY and CDR2 is SMNVEV (reference sequence). The CDR3 spells CASSRSRGGGSIGELFF. In DNA form, the CDR3 reads TGTGCCAGCAGTCGATCTCGGGGGGGCGGTAGTATCGGGGAGCTGTTTTTT.

This chain connects TRBV6-5 to TRBJ2-7; D might be TRBD1 (5 bases). CDR3 size: 13 residues. V was trimmed by 6 bases and J by 5 bases, leaving 14 bases between them. Germline values: CDR1 MNHEY, CDR2 SVGAGI. DNA for the CDR3: TGTGCCAGCAGGACAGCAGGGCTCCACGAGCAGTACTTC. Its translation is CASRTAGLHEQYF.

The gene calls are TRBV7-2 and TRBJ1-1; D remains unclear. Trimming cost V 1 base and J 2 bases, with 14 bases left between them. Germline V CDR1 and CDR2: SGHTA, FQGNSA. CDR3 length: 16 residues. In DNA form, the CDR3 reads TGTGCCAGCAGCTTAGGAATTTCAAACTTCAACACTGAAGCTTTCTTT. Translation: CASSLGISNFNTEAFF.

V usage is TRBV10-3 and J usage is TRBJ2-7; 7 nucleotides agree with TRBD1. The CDR3 runs to 12 residues. Germline V gene data show CDR1 as ENHRY and CDR2 as SYGVKD. V trimming: 3 bases; J trimming: 4 bases; junction bases outside the gene matches: 0. CDR3 sequence: CAISEQGYEQYF. The CDR3, as DNA: TGTGCCATCAGTGAACAGGGGTACGAGCAGTACTTC.

In nucleotides, the CDR3 is TGTGCTAGTGGTTTCCAGGGGGCTGGAAACACCGGGGAGCTGTTTTTT. Its protein product is CASGFQGAGNTGELFF. This sequence joins TRBV12-5 and TRBJ2-2; TRBD1 matches 8 bases. V was clipped by 3 bases and J by 2 bases; unmatched bases: 5. The germline V gene encodes CDR1 LGHNT and CDR2 FRNRAP. CDR3 length: 16 residues.